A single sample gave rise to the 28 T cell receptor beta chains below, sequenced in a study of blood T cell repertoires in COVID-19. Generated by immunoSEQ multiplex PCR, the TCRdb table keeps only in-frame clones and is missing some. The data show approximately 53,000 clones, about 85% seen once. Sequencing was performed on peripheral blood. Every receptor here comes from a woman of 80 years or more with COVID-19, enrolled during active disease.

The CDR3 loop is CASSLATGLNTEAFF. The CDR3 bases are TGCGCCAGCAGCTTGGCCACAGGGTTGAACACTGAAGCTTTCTTT. The chain has TRBV5-1 and TRBJ1-1; TRBD1 might be the D (6 bases). V lost 0 bases to trimming and J lost 0 bases, with 9 bases between them. Germline CDR1 is SGHRS and CDR2 is YFSETQ. The CDR3 covers 15 residues. Together with reference TRBV5-1 and TRBJ1-1, the CDR3 gives the full variable domain: KAGVTQTPRYLIKTRGQQVTLSCSPISGHRSVSWYQQTPGQGLQFLFEYFSETQRNKGNFPGRFSGRQFSNSRSEMNVSTLELGDSALYLCASSLATGLNTEAFFGQGTRLTVV.

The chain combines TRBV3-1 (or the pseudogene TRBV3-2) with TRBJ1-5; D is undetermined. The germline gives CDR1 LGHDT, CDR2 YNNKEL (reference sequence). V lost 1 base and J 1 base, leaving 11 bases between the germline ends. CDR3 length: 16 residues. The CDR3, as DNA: TGTGCCAGCAGCCAAGGAGTTTCCAGGAGCAATCAGCCCCAGCATTTT. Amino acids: CASSQGVSRSNQPQHF.

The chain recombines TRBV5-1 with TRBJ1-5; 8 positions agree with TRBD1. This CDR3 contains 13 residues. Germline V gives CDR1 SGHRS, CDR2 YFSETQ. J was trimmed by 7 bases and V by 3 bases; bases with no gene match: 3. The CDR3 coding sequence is TGCGCCAGCAGCTGGACAGGGCAGCAGCCCCAGCATTTT. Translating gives CASSWTGQQPQHF.

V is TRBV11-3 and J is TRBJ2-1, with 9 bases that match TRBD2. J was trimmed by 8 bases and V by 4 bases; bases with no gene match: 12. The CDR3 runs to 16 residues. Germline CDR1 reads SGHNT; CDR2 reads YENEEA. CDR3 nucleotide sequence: TGTGCCAGCAGCTCACGTACGGGCGGGGGGGCCGATGAGCAGTTCTTC. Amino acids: CASSSRTGGGADEQFF.

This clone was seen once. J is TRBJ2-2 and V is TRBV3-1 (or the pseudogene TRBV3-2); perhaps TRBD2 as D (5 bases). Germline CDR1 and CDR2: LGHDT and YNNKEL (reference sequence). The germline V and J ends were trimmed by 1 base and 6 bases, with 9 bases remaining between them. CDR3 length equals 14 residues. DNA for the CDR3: TGTGCCAGCAGCCAAGTGCGGGCGGCCGGGGAGCTGTTTTTT. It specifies CASSQVRAAGELFF.

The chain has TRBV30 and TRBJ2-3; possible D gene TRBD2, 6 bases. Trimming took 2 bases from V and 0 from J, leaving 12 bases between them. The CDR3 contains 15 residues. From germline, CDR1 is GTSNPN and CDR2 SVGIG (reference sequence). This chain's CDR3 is CAWSHGDSSTDTQYF. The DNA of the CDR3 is TGTGCCTGGAGTCACGGGGACTCTAGCACAGATACGCAGTATTTT.

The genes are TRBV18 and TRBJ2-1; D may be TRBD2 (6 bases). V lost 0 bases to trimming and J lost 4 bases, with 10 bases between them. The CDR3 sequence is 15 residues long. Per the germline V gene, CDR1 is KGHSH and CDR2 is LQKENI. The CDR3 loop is CASSPPGEDYNEQFF. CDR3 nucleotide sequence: TGTGCCAGCTCACCACCAGGGGAGGATTACAATGAGCAGTTCTTC. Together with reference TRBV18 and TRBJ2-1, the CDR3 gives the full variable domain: NAGVMQNPRHLVRRRGQEARLRCSPMKGHSHVYWYRQLPEEGLKFMVYLQKENIIDESGMPKERFSAEFPKEGPSILRIQQVVRGDSAAYFCASSPPGEDYNEQFFGPGTRLTVL.

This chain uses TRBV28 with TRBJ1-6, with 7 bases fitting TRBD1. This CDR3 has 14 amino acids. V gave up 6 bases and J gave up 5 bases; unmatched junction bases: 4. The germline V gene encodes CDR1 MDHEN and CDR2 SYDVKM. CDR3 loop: CASRETGNNSPLHF. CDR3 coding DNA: TGTGCCAGCAGAGAGACAGGGAATAATTCACCCCTCCACTTT.

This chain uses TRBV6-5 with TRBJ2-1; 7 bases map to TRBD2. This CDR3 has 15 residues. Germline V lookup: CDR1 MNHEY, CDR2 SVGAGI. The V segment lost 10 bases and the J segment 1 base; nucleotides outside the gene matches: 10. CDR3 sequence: CATWPAGFSYNEQFF. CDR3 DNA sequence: TGTGCCACCTGGCCAGCGGGGTTTTCCTACAATGAGCAGTTCTTC.

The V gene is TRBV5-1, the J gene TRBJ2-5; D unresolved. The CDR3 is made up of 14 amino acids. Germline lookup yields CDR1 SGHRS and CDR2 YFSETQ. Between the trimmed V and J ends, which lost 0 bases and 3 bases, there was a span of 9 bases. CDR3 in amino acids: CASSLGQAKETQYF. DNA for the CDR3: TGCGCCAGCAGCTTGGGGCAGGCCAAAGAGACCCAGTACTTC.

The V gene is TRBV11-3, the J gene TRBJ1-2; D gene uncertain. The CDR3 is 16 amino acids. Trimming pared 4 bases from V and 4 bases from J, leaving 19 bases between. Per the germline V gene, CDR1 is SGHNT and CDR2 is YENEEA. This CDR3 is CASSSAEAAVFYGYTF. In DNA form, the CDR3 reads TGTGCCAGCAGCTCCGCCGAAGCTGCGGTCTTCTATGGCTACACCTTC.

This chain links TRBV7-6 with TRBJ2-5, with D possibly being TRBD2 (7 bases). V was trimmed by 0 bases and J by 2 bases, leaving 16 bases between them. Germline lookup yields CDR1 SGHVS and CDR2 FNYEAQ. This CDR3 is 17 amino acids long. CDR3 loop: CASSLAARTAGQETQYF. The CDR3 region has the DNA TGTGCCAGCAGCTTAGCGGCCCGGACAGCGGGGCAAGAGACCCAGTACTTC.

The CDR3 DNA follows: TGCGCCAGCAGCCCGGGTGGGAGAAGCACAGATACGCAGTATTTT. This gives the protein CASSPGGRSTDTQYF. The J gene is TRBJ2-3, the V gene TRBV5-1; perhaps TRBD2 as D (5 bases). Trimming shortened V by 4 bases and J by 0 bases, and 12 bases separated the two germline ends. Germline V gene sequence: CDR1 SGHRS, CDR2 YFSETQ. The CDR3 spans 15 residues.

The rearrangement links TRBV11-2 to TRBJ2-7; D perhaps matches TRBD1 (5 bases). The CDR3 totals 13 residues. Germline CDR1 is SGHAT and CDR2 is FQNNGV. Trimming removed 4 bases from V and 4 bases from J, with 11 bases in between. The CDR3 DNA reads TGTGCCAGCAGCTCAGTCAGGGCTTACGAGCAGTACTTC. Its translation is CASSSVRAYEQYF.

CDR3 residues: CASSRSRMNTEAFF. The CDR3 DNA is TGTGCCAGCAGTAGAAGCAGGATGAACACTGAAGCTTTCTTT. V usage is TRBV27 and J usage is TRBJ1-1; no firm D call. CDR3 size: 14 residues. Germline V gene lookup returns CDR1 MNHEY and CDR2 SMNVEV (reference sequence). V lost 5 bases and J lost 0, with 10 bases in between.

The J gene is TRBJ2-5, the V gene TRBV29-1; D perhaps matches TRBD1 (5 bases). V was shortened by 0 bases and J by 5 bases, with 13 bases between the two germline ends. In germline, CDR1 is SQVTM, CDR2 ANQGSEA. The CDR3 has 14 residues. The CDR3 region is CSVEDRAGIETQYF. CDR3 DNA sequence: TGCAGCGTTGAAGATCGGGCAGGGATTGAGACCCAGTACTTC. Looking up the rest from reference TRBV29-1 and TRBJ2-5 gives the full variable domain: SAVISQKPSRDICQRGTSLTIQCQVDSQVTMMFWYRQQPGQSLTLIATANQGSEATYESGFVIDKFPISRPNLTFSTLTVSNMSPEDSSIYLCSVEDRAGIETQYFGPGTRLLVL.

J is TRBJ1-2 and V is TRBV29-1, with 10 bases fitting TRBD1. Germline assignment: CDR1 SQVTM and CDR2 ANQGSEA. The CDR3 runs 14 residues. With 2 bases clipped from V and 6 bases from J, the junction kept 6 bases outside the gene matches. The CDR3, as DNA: TGCAGCGTTGAATTGGGACAGGGGTTGGATGGCTACACCTTC. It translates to CSVELGQGLDGYTF. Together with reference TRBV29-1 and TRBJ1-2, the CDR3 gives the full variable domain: SAVISQKPSRDICQRGTSLTIQCQVDSQVTMMFWYRQQPGQSLTLIATANQGSEATYESGFVIDKFPISRPNLTFSTLTVSNMSPEDSSIYLCSVELGQGLDGYTFGSGTRLTVV.

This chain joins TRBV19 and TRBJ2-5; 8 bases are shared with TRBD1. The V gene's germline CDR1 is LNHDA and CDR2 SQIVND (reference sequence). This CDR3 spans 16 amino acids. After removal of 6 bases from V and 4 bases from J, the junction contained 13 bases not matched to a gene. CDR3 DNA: TGTGCCAGTAGAACGGGGACAGGTCGGGTAGGAGAGACCCAGTACTTC. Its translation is CASRTGTGRVGETQYF. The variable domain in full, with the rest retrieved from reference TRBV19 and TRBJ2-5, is DGGITQSPKYLFRKEGQNVTLSCEQNLNHDAMYWYRQDPGQGLRLIYYSQIVNDFQKGDIAEGYSVSREKKESFPLTVTSAQKNPTAFYLCASRTGTGRVGETQYFGPGTRLLVL.

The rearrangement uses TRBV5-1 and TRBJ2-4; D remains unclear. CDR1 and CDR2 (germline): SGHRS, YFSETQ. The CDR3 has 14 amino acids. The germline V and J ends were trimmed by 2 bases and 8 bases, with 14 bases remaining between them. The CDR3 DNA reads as TGCGCCAGCAGCTTCGACCCGAGGAAGGACATTCAGTACTTC. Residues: CASSFDPRKDIQYF.

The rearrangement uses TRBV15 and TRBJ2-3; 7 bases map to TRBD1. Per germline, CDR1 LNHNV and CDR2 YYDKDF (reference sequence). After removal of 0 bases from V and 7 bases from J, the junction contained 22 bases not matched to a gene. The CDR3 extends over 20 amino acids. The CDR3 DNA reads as TGTGCCACCAGCAGAGATTCTGGGCGGACAGGAGGAAGTAACGGGAATACGCAGTATTTT. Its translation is CATSRDSGRTGGSNGNTQYF.

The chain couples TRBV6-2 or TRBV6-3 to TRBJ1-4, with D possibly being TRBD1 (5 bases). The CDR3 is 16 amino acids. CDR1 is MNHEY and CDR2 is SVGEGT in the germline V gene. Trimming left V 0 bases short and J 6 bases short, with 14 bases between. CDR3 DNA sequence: TGTGCCAGCAGTTACTCGCGGGGGTTTAGGGATGAAAAACTGTTTTTT. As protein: CASSYSRGFRDEKLFF.

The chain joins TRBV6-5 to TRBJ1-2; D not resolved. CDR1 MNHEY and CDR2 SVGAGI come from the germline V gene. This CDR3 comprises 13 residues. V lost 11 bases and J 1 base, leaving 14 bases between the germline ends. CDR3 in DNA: TGTGCCGTACGGGATGCCCTTAACTATGGCTACACCTTC. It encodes CAVRDALNYGYTF.

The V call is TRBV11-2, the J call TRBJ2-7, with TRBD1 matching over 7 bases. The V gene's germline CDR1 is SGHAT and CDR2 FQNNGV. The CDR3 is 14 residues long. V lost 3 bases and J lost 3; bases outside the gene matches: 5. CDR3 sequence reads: CASSFGRGNYEQYF. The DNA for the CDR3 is TGTGCCAGCAGCTTTGGCAGGGGGAACTACGAGCAGTACTTC.

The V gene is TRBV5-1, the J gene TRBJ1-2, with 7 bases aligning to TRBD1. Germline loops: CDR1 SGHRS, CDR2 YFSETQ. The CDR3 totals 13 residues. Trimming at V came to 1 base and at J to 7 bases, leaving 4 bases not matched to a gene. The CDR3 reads CASSLTGEIGYTF. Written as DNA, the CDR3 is TGCGCCAGCAGCTTGACAGGGGAAATTGGCTACACCTTC. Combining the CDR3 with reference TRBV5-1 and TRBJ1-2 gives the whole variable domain KAGVTQTPRYLIKTRGQQVTLSCSPISGHRSVSWYQQTPGQGLQFLFEYFSETQRNKGNFPGRFSGRQFSNSRSEMNVSTLELGDSALYLCASSLTGEIGYTFGSGTRLTVV.

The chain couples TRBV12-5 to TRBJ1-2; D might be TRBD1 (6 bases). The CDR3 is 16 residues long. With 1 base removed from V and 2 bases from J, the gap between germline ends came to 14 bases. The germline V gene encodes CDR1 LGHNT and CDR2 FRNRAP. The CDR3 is CASGLGIGGVNYGYTF. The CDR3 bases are TGTGCTAGTGGTTTGGGAATAGGGGGAGTGAACTATGGCTACACCTTC.

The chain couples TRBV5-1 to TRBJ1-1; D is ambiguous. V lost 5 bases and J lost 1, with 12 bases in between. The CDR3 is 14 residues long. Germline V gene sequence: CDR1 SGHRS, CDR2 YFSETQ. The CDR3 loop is CASSFREGNTEAFF. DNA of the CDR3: TGCGCCAGCAGTTTCCGGGAAGGGAACACTGAAGCTTTCTTT.

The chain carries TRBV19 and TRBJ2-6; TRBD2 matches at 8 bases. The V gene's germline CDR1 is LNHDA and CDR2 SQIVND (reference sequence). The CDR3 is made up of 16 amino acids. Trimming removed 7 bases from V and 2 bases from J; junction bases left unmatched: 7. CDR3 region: CASTSRRGAGANVLTF. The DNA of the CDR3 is TGTGCCAGTACAAGTCGGCGGGGGGCTGGGGCCAACGTCCTGACTTTC.

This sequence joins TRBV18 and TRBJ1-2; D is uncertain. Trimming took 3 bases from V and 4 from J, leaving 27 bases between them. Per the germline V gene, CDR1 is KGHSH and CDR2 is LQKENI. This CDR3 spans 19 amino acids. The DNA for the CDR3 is TGTGCCAGCTCACCCAGGTCACCCTTGGACGGGAGGTTTTCCTATGGCTACACCTTC. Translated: CASSPRSPLDGRFSYGYTF.